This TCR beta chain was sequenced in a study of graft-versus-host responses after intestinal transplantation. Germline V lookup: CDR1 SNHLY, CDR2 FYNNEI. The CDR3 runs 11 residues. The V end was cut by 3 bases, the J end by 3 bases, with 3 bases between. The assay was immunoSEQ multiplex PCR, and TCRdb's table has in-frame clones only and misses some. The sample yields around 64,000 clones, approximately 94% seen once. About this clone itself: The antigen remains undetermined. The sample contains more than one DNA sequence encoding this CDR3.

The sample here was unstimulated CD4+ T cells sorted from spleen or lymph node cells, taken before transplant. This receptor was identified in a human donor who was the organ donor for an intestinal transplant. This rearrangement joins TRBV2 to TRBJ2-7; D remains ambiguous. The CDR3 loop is CASSEVYEQYF. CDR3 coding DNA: TGTGCCAGCAGTGAGGTCTACGAGCAGTACTTC.